The T cell receptor beta chain under discussion was sequenced for a study of blood T cell repertoires in COVID-19. Overall study context: The United States, Italy and Spain were the sources of the acute and convalescent COVID-19 samples.

The method was immunoSEQ multiplex PCR; TCRdb's version includes in-frame clones alone and lacks a portion of them. The top ten hold about 4.8% of the sample, which has some 340,000 clones, roughly 87% seen once. Cohort 3 donors counted as recovered after two negative PCRs, clearance, or resolved symptoms. Per the germline V gene, CDR1 is SGDLS and CDR2 is YYNGEE. The CDR3 loop spans 14 amino acids. V was pared by 0 bases and J by 5 bases, with 11 bases between. Sample: PBMCs or T cells enriched from blood (not recorded which). The genes are TRBV9 and TRBJ2-5, with D possibly matching TRBD2 (6 bases). The receptor was derived from a woman aged 45-60 years who had recovered from COVID-19. The CDR3 region is CASSVGGGWETQYF. As DNA, the CDR3 is TGTGCCAGCAGCGTAGGTGGGGGGTGGGAGACCCAGTACTTC. The full variable domain, in which reference TRBV9 and TRBJ2-5 provide the parts outside the CDR3, is DSGVTQTPKHLITATGQRVTLRCSPRSGDLSVYWYQQSLDQGLQFLIQYYNGEERAKGNILERFSAQQFPDLHSELNLSSLELGDSALYFCASSVGGGWETQYFGPGTRLLVL.